This TCR beta chain was captured by sequencing in a study of T-cell reconstitution after alpha-beta-depleted transplantation in children. TCRbeta library preparation incorporated unique molecular identifiers. One entry per CDR3 protein results from TCRdb running MiXCR on the PCR reads. In the table there are around 800,000 distinct CDR3 sequences, about 16% of which are singletons. Study results and limitations: After one year, T-cell counts and TCRbeta diversity mostly came from new T cells. Approximately two months post-transplant, alpha-beta T cells reportedly originated from several hundred expanded graft clones. The origin of high day-60 TCRbeta diversity in some patients lay in surviving recipient T cells and thymic progenitors.

Between the trimmed V and J ends, which lost 2 bases and 4 bases, there was a span of 11 bases. This CDR3 has 14 residues. Looked up from germline, CDR1 is MNHEY and CDR2 is SVGAGI. About this clonotype: Its antigen remains unknown.

The clonotype comes from a male patient under 18 who had a stem cell transplant for acute lymphoblastic leukemia, so the T cells may come from the graft donor. The sequencing here drew on PBMCs, mostly from graft donor cells, taken 360 days after TCRalphabeta/CD19-depleted stem cell transplant. The V gene is TRBV6-5, the J gene TRBJ1-2, with D possibly being TRBD1 (5 bases). This chain's CDR3 is CASSYGASGYGYTF. The DNA for the CDR3 is TGTGCCAGCAGTTACGGGGCTTCCGGCTATGGCTACACCTTC.